Below are 30 T cell receptor beta chains sequenced from a single sample in a study of T-cell memory formation after mild COVID-19. TCRdb re-derived calls from the 5' RACE reads in MiXCR, one entry per CDR3 protein. In the table there are a few hundred thousand distinct CDR3 sequences, less than 25% of which are singletons. Material: PBMCs or a T cell subset sorted from them (not recorded which). Source of these receptors: an adult woman who had mild COVID-19 (a few samples of this study predate the infection). Cell type and time point are not known.

This clonotype was detected only a few times. This CDR3 is CSAQTGGQETQYF. The CDR3 DNA sequence: TGCAGTGCTCAGACAGGGGGTCAAGAGACCCAGTACTTC. V usage is TRBV20-1 and J usage is TRBJ2-5; 9 nucleotides align to TRBD1. With 5 bases clipped from V and 2 bases from J, the junction kept 3 bases outside the gene matches. Per the germline V gene, CDR1 is DFQATT and CDR2 is SNEGSKA (reference sequence). The CDR3 sequence is 13 residues long.

This chain joins TRBV7-9 and TRBJ2-2; perhaps TRBD1 as D (6 bases). V was clipped by 6 bases and J by 4 bases, with 15 bases between them. The CDR3 is 15 residues long. Germline lookup yields CDR1 SEHNR and CDR2 FQNEAQ (reference sequence). CDR3 nucleotide sequence: TGTGCCAGCAGGACTCCCACCAGGGGCACCGGGGAGCTGTTTTTT. Translation: CASRTPTRGTGELFF.

The table lists this clonotype with a few counts. CDR3 residues: CASSYGGSRDTQYF. CDR3 bases: TGTGCCAGCAGTTATGGCGGGAGTAGAGATACGCAGTATTTT. V gene TRBV6-2 or TRBV6-3 combines with J gene TRBJ2-3, with 7 bases identical to TRBD2. This CDR3 is 14 amino acids long. In germline, CDR1 is MNHEY, CDR2 SVGEGT. V was pared by 3 bases and J by 5 bases, with 5 bases of the junction left unmatched.

This clonotype was seen a few times. The chain uses TRBV6-1 and TRBJ1-1, with D tentatively TRBD1 (5 bases). Deletions cut 2 bases from V and 10 bases from J, with 14 bases between. CDR3 length: 13 amino acids. Germline V gene sequence: CDR1 MNHNS, CDR2 SASEGT. The CDR3 here is CASSEYGGTRAFF. The CDR3 DNA sequence: TGTGCCAGCAGTGAATATGGGGGGACTAGAGCTTTCTTT.

This clonotype was seen many times. The genes are TRBV15 and TRBJ1-2; no reliable D call. Per germline, CDR1 LNHNV and CDR2 YYDKDF (reference sequence). The germline V and J ends were trimmed by 0 bases and 4 bases, with 9 bases remaining between them. This CDR3 has 14 residues. The CDR3 protein is CATSRDRTFYGYTF. CDR3 nucleotides: TGTGCCACCAGCAGAGACAGGACTTTCTATGGCTACACCTTC.

As regards this clonotype: The junction does not match germline at one end; this may be a read error. V is TRBV7-7 and J is TRBJ2-5; perhaps TRBD1 as D (6 bases). The CDR3 covers 15 residues. Germline CDR1 SSHAT, CDR2 FNYEAQ (reference sequence). CDR3 in DNA: TGTGCTAGCAGCTTAGCAGCAGGGGCCGTTGAGACCCAGTACTTC. Protein sequence: CASSLAAGAVETQYF.

This clonotype came up a few times. The chain links TRBV28 to TRBJ1-5, with D unclear. The CDR3 is 14 residues long. Germline CDR1 MDHEN, CDR2 SYDVKM. Trimming shortened V by 3 bases and J by 3 bases, and 9 bases separated the two germline ends. The chain's CDR3 is CASSFFGDNQPQHF. The CDR3, as DNA: TGTGCCAGCAGTTTTTTCGGGGACAATCAGCCCCAGCATTTT.

This clonotype was seen a few times. The chain combines TRBV4-1 with TRBJ2-3, with D possibly being TRBD2 (6 bases). V gave up 0 bases and J gave up 2 bases, with 9 bases separating them. Per germline, CDR1 MGHRA and CDR2 YSYEKL. The CDR3 is 15 amino acids. DNA of the CDR3: TGCGCCAGCAGCCAAGATGGGACTTTCACAGATACGCAGTATTTT. It codes for CASSQDGTFTDTQYF.

J is TRBJ2-7 and V is TRBV7-2; 15 bases match TRBD2. V gave up 5 bases and J gave up 4 bases; unmatched junction bases: 9. Looked up from germline, CDR1 is SGHTA and CDR2 is FQGNSA. CDR3 length: 17 residues. This chain's CDR3 is CASSPGLAGGEGYEQYF. The CDR3 DNA sequence: TGTGCCAGCAGCCCGGGACTAGCGGGGGGAGAGGGTTACGAGCAGTACTTC.

This clonotype turned up a few times. The J gene is TRBJ1-1, the V gene TRBV6-2 or TRBV6-3, with no clear D. Germline V gene data show CDR1 as MNHEY and CDR2 as SVGEGT. The CDR3 sequence is 13 residues long. Trimming shortened V by 4 bases and J by 1 base, and 7 bases separated the two germline ends. CDR3 nucleotides: TGTGCCAGCAGTTCCCGACAGAACACTGAAGCTTTCTTT. Translated, it gives CASSSRQNTEAFF.

The sample holds a few counts of this clonotype. The CDR3 sequence: CSAEGQGNQPQHF. The CDR3 DNA is TGCAGTGCTGAGGGACAGGGTAATCAGCCCCAGCATTTT. This chain links TRBV20-1 with TRBJ1-5; 9 bases fit TRBD1. J lost 4 bases, V lost 5 bases, and 3 bases had no gene match. The CDR3 totals 13 residues. Germline V gene data show CDR1 as DFQATT and CDR2 as SNEGSKA (reference sequence).

The chain uses TRBV12-3 or TRBV12-4 and TRBJ2-7; 10 nucleotides align to TRBD2. The CDR3 extends over 16 amino acids. The V gene end was trimmed by 4 bases and the J gene end by 5 bases; junction bases not matched to a gene: 11. The CDR3 DNA reads TGTGCCAGCAGTTCTGGGGCTAGCGGGAGCTTGAACGAGCAGTACTTC. Amino acids: CASSSGASGSLNEQYF.

The chain recombines TRBV4-1 with TRBJ2-7; D ambiguous. V lost 4 bases to trimming and J lost 8 bases, with 9 bases between them. The CDR3 is 11 residues long. Germline V gene sequence: CDR1 MGHRA, CDR2 YSYEKL. CDR3 coding DNA: TGCGCCAGCAGCCCCGTAGCTCAGCAGTACTTC. Protein product: CASSPVAQQYF.

The chain recombines TRBV5-1 with TRBJ1-1; no clear D gene. V was shortened by 0 bases and J by 1 base, with 4 bases between the two germline ends. Germline CDR1 reads SGHRS; CDR2 reads YFSETQ. The CDR3 contains 13 residues. CDR3 nucleotide sequence: TGCGCCAGCAGCTTGGACGAGAACACTGAAGCTTTCTTT. Encoded protein: CASSLDENTEAFF.

This clonotype occurred a few times. The chain couples TRBV19 to TRBJ1-1; D is perhaps TRBD1 (5 bases). This CDR3 is 14 amino acids long. From germline, CDR1 is LNHDA and CDR2 SQIVND (reference sequence). Between the trimmed V and J ends, which lost 1 base and 4 bases, there was a span of 10 bases. In nucleotides, the CDR3 is TGTGCCAGTAGTATAGGGTTTGGGGGCACTGAAGCTTTCTTT. Translated, it gives CASSIGFGGTEAFF.

This clonotype was picked up many times. The chain joins TRBV5-4 to TRBJ2-3; D gene unclear. Per germline, CDR1 SGHNT and CDR2 YYREEE (reference sequence). V lost 0 bases and J 1 base, leaving 9 bases between the germline ends. The CDR3 consists of 15 residues. The CDR3 is CASSLVSPGTDTQYF. CDR3 DNA sequence: TGTGCCAGCAGCTTGGTATCACCAGGCACAGATACGCAGTATTTT. The full variable domain, in which reference TRBV5-4 and TRBJ2-3 provide the parts outside the CDR3, is ETGVTQSPTHLIKTRGQQVTLRCSSQSGHNTVSWYQQALGQGPQFIFQYYREEENGRGNFPPRFSGLQFPNYSSELNVNALELDDSALYLCASSLVSPGTDTQYFGPGTRLTVL.

The rearrangement joins TRBV12-3 or TRBV12-4 to TRBJ1-2, with a tentative D call TRBD1 (5 bases). The V and J ends lost 7 bases and 11 bases respectively, with 11 bases between them. The CDR3 length is 10 residues. The CDR3 reads CASTPDRYTF. CDR3 bases: TGTGCCAGCACACCAGACAGATACACCTTC.

The chain couples TRBV12-3 or TRBV12-4 to TRBJ2-6, with TRBD1 matching over 7 bases. V dropped 6 bases and J dropped 0; count of bases not matched to a gene: 8. The CDR3 consists of 17 residues. CDR3 in DNA: TGTGCCAGCAGGGGGACAGTGGCGCTCTCTGGGGCCAACGTCCTGACTTTC. Translated, it gives CASRGTVALSGANVLTF.

The chain joins TRBV6-2 or TRBV6-3 to TRBJ2-2; TRBD2 aligns across 10 bases. This CDR3 has 16 amino acids. From germline, CDR1 is MNHEY and CDR2 SVGEGT. Unmatched junction bases numbered 7, after V lost 5 bases and J lost 4 bases. The CDR3 nucleotides read TGTGCCAGCAGTCGAGAGCGGGAGGGCCGCACCGGGGAGCTGTTTTTT. Encoded protein: CASSREREGRTGELFF.

V usage is TRBV20-1 and J usage is TRBJ2-1; 7 nucleotides match TRBD2. V shed 7 bases and J 4 bases; nucleotides not matched to a gene: 13. Germline lookup yields CDR1 DFQATT and CDR2 SNEGSKA (reference sequence). This CDR3 has 15 amino acids. The chain's CDR3 is CSVVVGLADYNEQFF. The CDR3 DNA follows: TGCAGTGTAGTCGTTGGGCTAGCGGATTACAATGAGCAGTTCTTC.

This rearrangement joins TRBV5-1 to TRBJ2-7, with D possibly being TRBD2 (5 bases). The length of the CDR3 is 14 residues. Germline loops: CDR1 SGHRS, CDR2 YFSETQ. The V and J ends lost 4 bases and 4 bases respectively, with 15 bases between them. CDR3 in amino acids: CASSLEGWRYEQYF. CDR3 coding DNA: TGCGCCAGCAGCCTGGAAGGGTGGAGGTACGAGCAGTACTTC.

CDR3 region: CATSTGADTQYF. The CDR3 DNA follows: TGTGCCACCTCCACGGGGGCAGATACGCAGTATTTT. This chain connects TRBV12-3 or TRBV12-4 to TRBJ2-3; possible D gene TRBD2, 6 bases. CDR3 length equals 12 residues. V lost 10 bases, J lost 4 bases, and 12 bases lay in between.

This chain uses TRBV4-1 with TRBJ2-5, with 7 bases matching TRBD2. In germline, CDR1 is MGHRA, CDR2 YSYEKL. The CDR3 is 14 residues long. V lost 0 bases, J lost 6 bases, and 4 bases stayed unmatched. The CDR3 bases are TGCGCCAGCAGCCAAGATTTGGGGGGGAAGACCCAGTACTTC. Translation gives CASSQDLGGKTQYF.

CDR3 DNA: TGTGCCAGCAGCTTAGCTTGGCTAGCGGGGTCCCAGAACACCGGGGAGCTGTTTTTT. It translates to CASSLAWLAGSQNTGELFF. J is TRBJ2-2 and V is TRBV7-8, with TRBD2 identical over 9 bases. This CDR3 comprises 19 residues. Germline V gene lookup returns CDR1 SGHVS and CDR2 FQNEAQ. V was clipped by 0 bases and J by 1 base; unmatched bases: 9.

The rearrangement uses TRBV7-3 and TRBJ2-1; 10 nucleotides line up with TRBD2. This CDR3 has 15 amino acids. CDR1 and CDR2 from the germline V gene are SGHTA and FQGTGA. Trimming removed 2 bases from V and 8 bases from J; junction bases left unmatched: 6. The CDR3, as DNA: TGTGCCAGCAGCTTATGGGCTAGCGGGAGCTATGAGCAGTTCTTC. It codes for CASSLWASGSYEQFF.

V and J are TRBV5-1 and TRBJ2-5; either TRBD1 or TRBD2 may fit D (6 bases each). The ends were cut back, 6 bases at V and 4 bases at J, with 19 bases in the middle. CDR3 size: 15 residues. Germline V gives CDR1 SGHRS, CDR2 YFSETQ. The CDR3 spells CASIPNMGGSETQYF. In DNA, the CDR3 is TGCGCCAGCATCCCTAATATGGGGGGCTCAGAGACCCAGTACTTC.

J is TRBJ1-4 and V is TRBV6-5; TRBD1 is a possible D gene (6 bases). The CDR3 is 15 residues long. Germline V lookup: CDR1 MNHEY, CDR2 SVGAGI. V was shortened by 0 bases and J by 7 bases, with 12 bases between the two germline ends. DNA for the CDR3: TGTGCCAGCAGTTACTCGGGGGGCCGCGGTGAAAAACTGTTTTTT. It translates to CASSYSGGRGEKLFF.

The rearrangement uses TRBV4-1 and TRBJ2-7; 8 nucleotides line up with TRBD1. The germline CDR1 and CDR2 sequences are MGHRA and YSYEKL. Germline trimming cut 3 bases from V and 0 bases from J; bases unmatched to any gene: 10. This CDR3 is built from 17 residues. CDR3 in DNA: TGCGCCAGCAGCCAGGTCTTCGGACAGGGAGCCTCCTACGAGCAGTACTTC. Its translation: CASSQVFGQGASYEQYF.

This clonotype was counted ten times or more. The rearrangement links TRBV25-1 to TRBJ2-7; D not resolved. Germline V CDR1 and CDR2: MGHDK, SYGVNS. Trimming stripped 2 bases from V and 0 bases from J, with 17 bases between. This CDR3 has 17 residues. CDR3 nucleotide sequence: TGTGCCAGCAGTGAACCCCACCACAGTCACAGCTCCTACGAGCAGTACTTC. Translated: CASSEPHHSHSSYEQYF.

The chain joins TRBV29-1 to TRBJ2-2; 7 nucleotides align to TRBD1. The length of the CDR3 is 14 residues. The V segment lost 6 bases and the J segment 0 bases; nucleotides outside the gene matches: 4. Germline loops: CDR1 SQVTM, CDR2 ANQGSEA. In DNA, the CDR3 is TGCAGCGTAACAGGGGTCGCGAACACCGGGGAGCTGTTTTTT. Translation gives CSVTGVANTGELFF.